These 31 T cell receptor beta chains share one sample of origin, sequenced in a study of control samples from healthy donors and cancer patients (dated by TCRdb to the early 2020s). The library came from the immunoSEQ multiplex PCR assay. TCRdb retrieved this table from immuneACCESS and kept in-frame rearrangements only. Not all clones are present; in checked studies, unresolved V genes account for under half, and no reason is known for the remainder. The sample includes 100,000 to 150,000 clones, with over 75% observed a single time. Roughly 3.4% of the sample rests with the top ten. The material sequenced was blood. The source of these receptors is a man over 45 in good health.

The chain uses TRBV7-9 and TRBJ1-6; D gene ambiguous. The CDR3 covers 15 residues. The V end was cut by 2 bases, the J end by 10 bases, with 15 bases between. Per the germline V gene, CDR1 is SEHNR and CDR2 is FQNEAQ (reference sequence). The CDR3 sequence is CASSLLRGLESPLHF. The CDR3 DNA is TGTGCCAGCAGCTTATTACGAGGGTTGGAGTCACCCCTCCACTTT.

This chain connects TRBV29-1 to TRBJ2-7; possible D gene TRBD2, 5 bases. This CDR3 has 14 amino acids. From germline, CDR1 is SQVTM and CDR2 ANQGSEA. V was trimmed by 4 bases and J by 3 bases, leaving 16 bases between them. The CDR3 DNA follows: TGCAGCGTTGGGGGTCGGGGTAATAACTACGAGCAGTACTTC. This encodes CSVGGRGNNYEQYF.

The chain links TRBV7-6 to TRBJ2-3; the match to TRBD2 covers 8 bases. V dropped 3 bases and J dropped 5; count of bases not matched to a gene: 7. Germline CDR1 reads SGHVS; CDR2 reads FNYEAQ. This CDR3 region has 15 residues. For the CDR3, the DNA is TGTGCCAGCAGCTTCGGGGGGGGTAGTTTAGATACGCAGTATTTT. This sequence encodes CASSFGGGSLDTQYF. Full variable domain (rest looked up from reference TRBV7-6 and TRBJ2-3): GAGVSQSPRYKVTKRGQDVALRCDPISGHVSLYWYRQALGQGPEFLTYFNYEAQQDKSGLPNDRFSAERPEGSISTLTIQRTEQRDSAMYRCASSFGGGSLDTQYFGPGTRLTVL.

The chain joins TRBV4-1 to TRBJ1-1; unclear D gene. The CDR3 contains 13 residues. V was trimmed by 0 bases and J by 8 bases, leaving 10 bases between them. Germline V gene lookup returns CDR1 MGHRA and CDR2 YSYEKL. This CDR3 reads CASSQELEREAFF. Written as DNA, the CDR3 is TGCGCCAGCAGCCAAGAACTTGAGAGAGAAGCTTTCTTT.

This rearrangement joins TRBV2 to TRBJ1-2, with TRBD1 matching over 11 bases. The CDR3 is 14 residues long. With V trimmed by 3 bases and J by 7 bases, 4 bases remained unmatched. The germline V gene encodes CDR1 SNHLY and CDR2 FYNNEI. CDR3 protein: CASSDGQGAFGYTF. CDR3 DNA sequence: TGTGCCAGCAGTGACGGACAGGGGGCATTTGGCTACACCTTC.

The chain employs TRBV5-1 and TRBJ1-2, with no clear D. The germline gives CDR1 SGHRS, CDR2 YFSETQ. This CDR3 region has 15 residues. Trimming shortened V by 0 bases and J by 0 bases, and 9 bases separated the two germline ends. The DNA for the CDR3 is TGCGCCAGCAGCTTGGGGCAGACCCCTAACTATGGCTACACCTTC. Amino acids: CASSLGQTPNYGYTF.

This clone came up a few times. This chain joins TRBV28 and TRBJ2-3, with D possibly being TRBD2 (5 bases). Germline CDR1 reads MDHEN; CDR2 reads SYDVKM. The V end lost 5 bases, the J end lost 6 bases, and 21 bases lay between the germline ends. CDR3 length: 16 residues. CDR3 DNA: TGTGCCAGCAGTACCCTGGGGTCGGGGAATTGGGATACGCAGTATTTT. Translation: CASSTLGSGNWDTQYF.

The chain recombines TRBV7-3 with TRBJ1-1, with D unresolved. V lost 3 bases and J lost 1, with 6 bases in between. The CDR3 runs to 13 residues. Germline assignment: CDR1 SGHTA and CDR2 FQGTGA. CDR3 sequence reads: CASSFDSNTEAFF. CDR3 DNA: TGTGCCAGCAGCTTCGACTCGAACACTGAAGCTTTCTTT.

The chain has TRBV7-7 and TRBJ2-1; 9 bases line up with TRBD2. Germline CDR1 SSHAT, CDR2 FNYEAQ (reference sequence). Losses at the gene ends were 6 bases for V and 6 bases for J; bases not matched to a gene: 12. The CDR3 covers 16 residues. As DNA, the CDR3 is TGTGCCAGCAGTCGCGGGGGCGGGGGGGCTGGCAATGAGCAGTTCTTC. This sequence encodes CASSRGGGGAGNEQFF.

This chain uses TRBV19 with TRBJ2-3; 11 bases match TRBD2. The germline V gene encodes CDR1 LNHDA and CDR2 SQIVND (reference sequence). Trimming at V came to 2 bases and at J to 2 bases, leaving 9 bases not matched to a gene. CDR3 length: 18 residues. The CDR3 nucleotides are TGTGCCAGTAGTATACCAATCAGACTAGCGGGGTTCACAGATACGCAGTATTTT. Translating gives CASSIPIRLAGFTDTQYF.

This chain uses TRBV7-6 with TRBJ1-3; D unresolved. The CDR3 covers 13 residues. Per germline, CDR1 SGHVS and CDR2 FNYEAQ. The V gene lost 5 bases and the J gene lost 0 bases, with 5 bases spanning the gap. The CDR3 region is CASSPSSGNTIYF. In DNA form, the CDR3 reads TGTGCCAGCAGCCCTTCCTCTGGAAACACCATATATTTT.

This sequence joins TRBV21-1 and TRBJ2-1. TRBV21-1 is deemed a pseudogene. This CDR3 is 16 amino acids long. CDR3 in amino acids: CASIWSGEVCRNEQFF. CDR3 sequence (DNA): TGTGCCAGCATTTGGTCAGGGGAGGTTTGTCGCAATGAGCAGTTCTTC.

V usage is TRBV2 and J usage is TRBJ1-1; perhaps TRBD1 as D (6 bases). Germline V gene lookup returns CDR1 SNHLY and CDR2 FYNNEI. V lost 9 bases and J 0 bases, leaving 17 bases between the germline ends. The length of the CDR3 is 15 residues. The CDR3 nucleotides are TGTGCCAGTCACAGTTCGGGGGGCCTGAACACTGAAGCTTTCTTT. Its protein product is CASHSSGGLNTEAFF.

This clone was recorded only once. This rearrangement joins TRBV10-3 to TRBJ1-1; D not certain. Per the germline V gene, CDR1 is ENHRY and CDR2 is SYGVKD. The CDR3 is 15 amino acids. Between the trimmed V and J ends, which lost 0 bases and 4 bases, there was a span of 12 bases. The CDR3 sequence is CAISESKGSVTEAFF. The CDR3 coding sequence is TGTGCCATCAGTGAGTCCAAGGGATCGGTCACTGAAGCTTTCTTT.

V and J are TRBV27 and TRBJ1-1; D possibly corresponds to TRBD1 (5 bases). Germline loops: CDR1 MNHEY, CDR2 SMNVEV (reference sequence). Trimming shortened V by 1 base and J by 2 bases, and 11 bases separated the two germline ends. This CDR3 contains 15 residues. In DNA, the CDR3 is TGTGCCAGCAGTTTATGGGGGGGGATTAACACTGAAGCTTTCTTT. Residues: CASSLWGGINTEAFF.

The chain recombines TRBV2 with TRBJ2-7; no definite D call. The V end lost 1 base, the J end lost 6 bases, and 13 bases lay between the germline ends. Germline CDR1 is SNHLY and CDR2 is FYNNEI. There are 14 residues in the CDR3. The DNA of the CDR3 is TGTGCCAGCAGTGAAGGGGCTAGGTCGGGCGAGCAGTACTTC. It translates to CASSEGARSGEQYF.

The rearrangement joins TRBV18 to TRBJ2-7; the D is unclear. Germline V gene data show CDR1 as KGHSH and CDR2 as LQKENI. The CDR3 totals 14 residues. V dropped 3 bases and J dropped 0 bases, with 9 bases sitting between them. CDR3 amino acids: CASSPWGSSYEQYF. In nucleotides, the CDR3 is TGTGCCAGCTCACCTTGGGGTAGCTCCTACGAGCAGTACTTC.

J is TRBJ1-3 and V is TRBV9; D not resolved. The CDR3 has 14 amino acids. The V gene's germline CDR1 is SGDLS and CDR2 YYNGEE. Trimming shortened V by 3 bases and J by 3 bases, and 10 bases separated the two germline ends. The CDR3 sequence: CASSAVMDGNTIYF. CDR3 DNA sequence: TGTGCCAGCAGCGCCGTCATGGATGGAAACACCATATATTTT. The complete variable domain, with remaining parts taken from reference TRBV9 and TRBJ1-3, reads DSGVTQTPKHLITATGQRVTLRCSPRSGDLSVYWYQQSLDQGLQFLIQYYNGEERAKGNILERFSAQQFPDLHSELNLSSLELGDSALYFCASSAVMDGNTIYFGEGSWLTVV.

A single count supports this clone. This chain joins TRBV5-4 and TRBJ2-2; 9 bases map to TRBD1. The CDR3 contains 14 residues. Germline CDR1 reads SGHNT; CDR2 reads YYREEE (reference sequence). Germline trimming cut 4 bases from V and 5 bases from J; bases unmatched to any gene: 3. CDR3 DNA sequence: TGTGCCAGCAGCGGGGGACAGGGAACCGGGGAGCTGTTTTTT. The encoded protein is CASSGGQGTGELFF.

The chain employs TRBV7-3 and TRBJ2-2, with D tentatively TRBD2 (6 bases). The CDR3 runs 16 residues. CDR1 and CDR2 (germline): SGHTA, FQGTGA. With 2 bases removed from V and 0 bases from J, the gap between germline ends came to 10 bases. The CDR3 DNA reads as TGTGCCAGCAGCTTAGGAGGGGTGGCGAACACCGGGGAGCTGTTTTTT. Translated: CASSLGGVANTGELFF. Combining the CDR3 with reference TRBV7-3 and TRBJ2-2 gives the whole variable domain GAGVSQTPSNKVTEKGKYVELRCDPISGHTALYWYRQSLGQGPEFLIYFQGTGAADDSGLPNDRFFAVRPEGSVSTLKIQRTERGDSAVYLCASSLGGVANTGELFFGEGSRLTVL.

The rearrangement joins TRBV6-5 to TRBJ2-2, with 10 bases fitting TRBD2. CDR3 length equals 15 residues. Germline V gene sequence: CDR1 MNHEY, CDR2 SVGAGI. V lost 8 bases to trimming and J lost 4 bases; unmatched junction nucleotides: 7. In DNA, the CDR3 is TGTGCCAGCTTCGAGCGGGGGGGCGCCACCGGGGAGCTGTTTTTT. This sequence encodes CASFERGGATGELFF.

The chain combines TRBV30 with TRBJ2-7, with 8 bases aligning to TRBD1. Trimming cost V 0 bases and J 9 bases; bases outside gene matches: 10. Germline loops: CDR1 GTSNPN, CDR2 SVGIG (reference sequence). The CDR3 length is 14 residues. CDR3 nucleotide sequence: TGTGCCTGGAGTGTAAACAGGGGGGAGTCTTGGCAGTACTTC. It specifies CAWSVNRGESWQYF.

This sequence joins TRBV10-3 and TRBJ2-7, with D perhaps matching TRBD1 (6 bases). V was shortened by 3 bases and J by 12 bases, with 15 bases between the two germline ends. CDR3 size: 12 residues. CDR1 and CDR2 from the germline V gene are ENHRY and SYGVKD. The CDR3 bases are TGTGCCATCAGTGAAAACAGGGAGCTGGGGTACTTC. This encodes CAISENRELGYF.

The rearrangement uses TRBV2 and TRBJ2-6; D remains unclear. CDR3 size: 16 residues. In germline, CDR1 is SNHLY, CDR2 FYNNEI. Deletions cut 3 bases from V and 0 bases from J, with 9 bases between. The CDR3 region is CASSDPGYSGANVLTF. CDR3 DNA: TGTGCCAGCAGTGATCCCGGATACTCTGGGGCCAACGTCCTGACTTTC.

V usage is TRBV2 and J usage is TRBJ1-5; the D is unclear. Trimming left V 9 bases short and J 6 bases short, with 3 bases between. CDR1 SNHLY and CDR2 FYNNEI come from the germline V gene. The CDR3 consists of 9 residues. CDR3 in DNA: TGTGCCAGTGGTCAGCCCCAGCATTTT. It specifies CASGQPQHF.

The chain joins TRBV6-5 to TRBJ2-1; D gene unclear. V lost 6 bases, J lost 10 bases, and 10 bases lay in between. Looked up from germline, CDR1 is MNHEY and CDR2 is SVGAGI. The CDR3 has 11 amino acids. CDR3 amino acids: CASSLGEEQFF. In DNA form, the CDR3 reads TGTGCCAGCAGCCTTGGGGAAGAGCAGTTCTTC.

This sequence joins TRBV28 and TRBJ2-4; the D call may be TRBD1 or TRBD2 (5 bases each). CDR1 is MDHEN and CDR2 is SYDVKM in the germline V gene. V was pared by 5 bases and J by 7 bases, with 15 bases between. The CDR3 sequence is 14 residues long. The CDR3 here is CASSARGGANIQYF. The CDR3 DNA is TGTGCCAGCAGTGCCCGGGGCGGAGCTAACATTCAGTACTTC.

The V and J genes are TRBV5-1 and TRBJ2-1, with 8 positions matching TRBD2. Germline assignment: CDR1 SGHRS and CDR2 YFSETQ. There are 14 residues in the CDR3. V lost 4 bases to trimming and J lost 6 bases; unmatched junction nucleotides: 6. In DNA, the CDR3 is TGCGCCAGCAGCATCGCCGGGACTAGCAATGAGCAGTTCTTC. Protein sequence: CASSIAGTSNEQFF.

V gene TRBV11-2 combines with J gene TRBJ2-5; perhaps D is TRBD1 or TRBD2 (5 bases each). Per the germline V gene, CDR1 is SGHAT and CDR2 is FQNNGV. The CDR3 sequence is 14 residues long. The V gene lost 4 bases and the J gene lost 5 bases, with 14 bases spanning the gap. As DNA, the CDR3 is TGTGCCAGCAGCTCCGGGACGAAAAGGGAGACCCAGTACTTC. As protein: CASSSGTKRETQYF.

CDR3 sequence: CSVRGGPSYEQYF. Written as DNA, the CDR3 is TGCAGCGTACGGGGGGGACCTTCCTACGAGCAGTACTTC. The chain combines TRBV29-1 with TRBJ2-7; 8 bases line up with TRBD2. Germline V gene lookup returns CDR1 SQVTM and CDR2 ANQGSEA. This CDR3 spans 13 amino acids. J was trimmed by 1 base and V by 6 bases; bases with no gene match: 5.

The CDR3 protein is CASSLTGPGADTQYF. The CDR3 DNA follows: TGTGCCAGCAGCCTCACAGGGCCTGGGGCAGATACGCAGTATTTT. V is TRBV6-5 and J is TRBJ2-3; D perhaps matches TRBD1 (6 bases). The V and J ends lost 6 bases and 4 bases respectively, with 17 bases between them. The CDR3 runs 15 residues. Germline V lookup: CDR1 MNHEY, CDR2 SVGAGI.